The 8 T cell receptor beta chains given below trace back to one sample, sequenced in a study of shared clonotypes between healthy human individuals. TCRdb's table, derived via immunoSEQ multiplex PCR, lists solely in-frame clones and lacks some. The profile shows 2.3 million or so clones, 93% of them singletons. Sequencing was performed on naive CD4+ T cells from PBMCs. As for subset: CD45RA+ positively selected. The receptors were gathered from a man aged 18 to 29 in good health. Some clones in this sample may be carry-over from other donors' samples.

This chain connects TRBV5-4 to TRBJ1-1; D remains unclear. V was cut by 5 bases and J by 1 base, with 9 bases left in between. This CDR3 has 13 residues. Germline lookup yields CDR1 SGHNT and CDR2 YYREEE (reference sequence). For the CDR3, the DNA is TGTGCCAGCAGGAGGGAAGCGAACACTGAAGCTTTCTTT. This codes for CASRREANTEAFF.

In the case of this clone: Other DNA sequences within the sample encode an identical CDR3. The chain links TRBV7-8 to TRBJ1-1, with no clear D. Between the trimmed V and J ends, which lost 1 base and 2 bases, there was a span of 5 bases. The CDR3 length is 13 residues. Per germline, CDR1 SGHVS and CDR2 FQNEAQ. The CDR3 DNA sequence: TGTGCCAGCAGCTTAGAAGGTAACACTGAAGCTTTCTTT. Encoded protein: CASSLEGNTEAFF.

The CDR3 loop reads CASSREFGTGELFF. CDR3 coding DNA: TGTGCCAGCAGTAGGGAGTTTGGCACCGGGGAGCTGTTTTTT. The chain links TRBV28 to TRBJ2-2; D may be TRBD2 (5 bases). The V end was cut by 5 bases, the J end by 4 bases, with 11 bases between. CDR3 length: 14 amino acids. CDR1 MDHEN and CDR2 SYDVKM come from the germline V gene.

The chain employs TRBV6-6 and TRBJ1-5, with a weak D call TRBD1 (6 bases). Germline V gene data show CDR1 as MNHNY and CDR2 as SVGAGI (reference sequence). This CDR3 has 14 amino acids. V was pared by 5 bases and J by 6 bases, with 14 bases between. The CDR3 region has the DNA TGTGCCAGCAGTACCACAGGGTTGGGTCAGCCCCAGCATTTT. Amino acids: CASSTTGLGQPQHF.

A few counts support this clone. The CDR3 loop is CAISEDSSQPQHF. The CDR3 coding sequence is TGTGCCATCAGTGAGGACTCGTCGCAGCCCCAGCATTTT. The chain is built from TRBV10-3 and TRBJ1-5; D is uncertain. Germline CDR1 and CDR2: ENHRY and SYGVKD. V dropped 2 bases and J dropped 7 bases, with 9 bases sitting between them. The CDR3 extends over 13 amino acids.

The chain carries TRBV20-1 and TRBJ1-2; D call uncertain. CDR3 length: 11 amino acids. Trimming pared 5 bases from V and 4 bases from J, leaving 8 bases between. CDR1 is DFQATT, CDR2 SNEGSKA, per germline (reference sequence). The CDR3 spells CSAQILYGYTF. CDR3 DNA: TGCAGTGCTCAGATTCTCTATGGCTACACCTTC.

This chain links TRBV16 with TRBJ1-1, with D unclear. The CDR3 is made up of 13 amino acids. Trimming left V 3 bases short and J 1 base short, with 6 bases between. Germline assignment: CDR1 KGHSY and CDR2 FQNENV. CDR3 in DNA: TGTGCCAGCAGCCAGACACAGAACACTGAAGCTTTCTTT. The encoded protein is CASSQTQNTEAFF.

The rearrangement joins TRBV7-8 to TRBJ2-3, with D perhaps matching TRBD2 (5 bases). Germline CDR1 and CDR2: SGHVS and FQNEAQ. The CDR3 is 15 amino acids. Trimming removed 5 bases from V and 0 bases from J, with 12 bases in between. CDR3 loop: CASSLTRISTDTQYF. The CDR3 DNA reads TGTGCCAGCAGCCTCACTAGAATCAGCACAGATACGCAGTATTTT.